The present T cell receptor (beta chain) was sequenced within a study of T cell changes during pregnancy in multiple sclerosis. Germline lookup yields CDR1 SGHRS and CDR2 YFSETQ. The J segment lost 4 bases and the V segment lost 4 bases, leaving 6 bases of the junction unmatched. This CDR3 has 14 amino acids. Method: immunoSEQ multiplex PCR; TCRdb's copy keeps in-frame clones and lacks some. Of roughly 61,000 clones in the sample, roughly nine tenths are singletons; the top ten hold roughly 3.3%. Specimen: peripheral blood, collected in the first trimester of pregnancy. The sequence was obtained from a female donor in good health, enrolled as a control in a pregnancy study. J is TRBJ2-7 and V is TRBV5-1; 9 bases fit TRBD1. CDR3 region: CASSHGQGSYEQYF. The CDR3 DNA follows: TGCGCCAGCAGCCACGGACAGGGGTCGTACGAGCAGTACTTC. Drawing the rest from reference TRBV5-1 and TRBJ2-7, the complete variable domain is KAGVTQTPRYLIKTRGQQVTLSCSPISGHRSVSWYQQTPGQGLQFLFEYFSETQRNKGNFPGRFSGRQFSNSRSEMNVSTLELGDSALYLCASSHGQGSYEQYFGPGTRLTVT.